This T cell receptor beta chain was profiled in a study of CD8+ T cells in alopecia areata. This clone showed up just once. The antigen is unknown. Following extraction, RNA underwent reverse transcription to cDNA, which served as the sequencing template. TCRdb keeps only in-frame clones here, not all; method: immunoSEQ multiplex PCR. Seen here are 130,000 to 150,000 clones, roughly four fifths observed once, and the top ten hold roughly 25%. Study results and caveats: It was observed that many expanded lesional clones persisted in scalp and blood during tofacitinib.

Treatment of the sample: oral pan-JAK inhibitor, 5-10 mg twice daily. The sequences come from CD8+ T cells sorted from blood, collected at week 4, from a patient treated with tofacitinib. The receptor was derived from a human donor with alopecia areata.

The CDR3 DNA reads as TGTGCCAGCAGTACCGGGGACAAAAACATTCAGTACTTC. Its protein is CASSTGDKNIQYF. V and J are TRBV6-6 and TRBJ2-4; TRBD2 might be the D (5 bases). The CDR3 is 13 amino acids. From germline, CDR1 is MNHNY and CDR2 SVGAGI (reference sequence). Trimming left V 5 bases short and J 3 bases short, with 8 bases between.